Given below is one T cell receptor beta chain in context. This record comes from a study of blood T cell repertoires in COVID-19. The overall study: COVID-19 samples from acute and convalescent phases originated in the United States, Italy and Spain. Sample material is recorded as cDNA or gDNA derived from T cells, B-cell-depleted T cells, or PBMCs.

The CDR3 has 15 amino acids. V dropped 5 bases and J dropped 9; count of bases not matched to a gene: 7. CDR1 SGHTA and CDR2 FQGNSA come from the germline V gene. Authors' data handling: By means of reference gene primer amplification, nucleated cell counts were estimated. This table comes from immunoSEQ multiplex PCR, and its TCRdb copy is limited to in-frame clones, with some not included. The DNA was the basis for D and trimming; V, J and clone size are from that table. The sample lists 150,000 to 200,000 clones, roughly nine tenths seen once, with 1.5% to 2% in the top ten. The sample was peripheral blood. This chain uses TRBV7-2 with TRBJ2-1, with 13 bases matching TRBD2. The receptor comes from a young man who had recovered from COVID-19. The CDR3 DNA sequence: TGTGCCAGCAGCGCCCCTGGACTAGCGGGAGCTGAGCAGTTCTTC. Translation: CASSAPGLAGAEQFF.